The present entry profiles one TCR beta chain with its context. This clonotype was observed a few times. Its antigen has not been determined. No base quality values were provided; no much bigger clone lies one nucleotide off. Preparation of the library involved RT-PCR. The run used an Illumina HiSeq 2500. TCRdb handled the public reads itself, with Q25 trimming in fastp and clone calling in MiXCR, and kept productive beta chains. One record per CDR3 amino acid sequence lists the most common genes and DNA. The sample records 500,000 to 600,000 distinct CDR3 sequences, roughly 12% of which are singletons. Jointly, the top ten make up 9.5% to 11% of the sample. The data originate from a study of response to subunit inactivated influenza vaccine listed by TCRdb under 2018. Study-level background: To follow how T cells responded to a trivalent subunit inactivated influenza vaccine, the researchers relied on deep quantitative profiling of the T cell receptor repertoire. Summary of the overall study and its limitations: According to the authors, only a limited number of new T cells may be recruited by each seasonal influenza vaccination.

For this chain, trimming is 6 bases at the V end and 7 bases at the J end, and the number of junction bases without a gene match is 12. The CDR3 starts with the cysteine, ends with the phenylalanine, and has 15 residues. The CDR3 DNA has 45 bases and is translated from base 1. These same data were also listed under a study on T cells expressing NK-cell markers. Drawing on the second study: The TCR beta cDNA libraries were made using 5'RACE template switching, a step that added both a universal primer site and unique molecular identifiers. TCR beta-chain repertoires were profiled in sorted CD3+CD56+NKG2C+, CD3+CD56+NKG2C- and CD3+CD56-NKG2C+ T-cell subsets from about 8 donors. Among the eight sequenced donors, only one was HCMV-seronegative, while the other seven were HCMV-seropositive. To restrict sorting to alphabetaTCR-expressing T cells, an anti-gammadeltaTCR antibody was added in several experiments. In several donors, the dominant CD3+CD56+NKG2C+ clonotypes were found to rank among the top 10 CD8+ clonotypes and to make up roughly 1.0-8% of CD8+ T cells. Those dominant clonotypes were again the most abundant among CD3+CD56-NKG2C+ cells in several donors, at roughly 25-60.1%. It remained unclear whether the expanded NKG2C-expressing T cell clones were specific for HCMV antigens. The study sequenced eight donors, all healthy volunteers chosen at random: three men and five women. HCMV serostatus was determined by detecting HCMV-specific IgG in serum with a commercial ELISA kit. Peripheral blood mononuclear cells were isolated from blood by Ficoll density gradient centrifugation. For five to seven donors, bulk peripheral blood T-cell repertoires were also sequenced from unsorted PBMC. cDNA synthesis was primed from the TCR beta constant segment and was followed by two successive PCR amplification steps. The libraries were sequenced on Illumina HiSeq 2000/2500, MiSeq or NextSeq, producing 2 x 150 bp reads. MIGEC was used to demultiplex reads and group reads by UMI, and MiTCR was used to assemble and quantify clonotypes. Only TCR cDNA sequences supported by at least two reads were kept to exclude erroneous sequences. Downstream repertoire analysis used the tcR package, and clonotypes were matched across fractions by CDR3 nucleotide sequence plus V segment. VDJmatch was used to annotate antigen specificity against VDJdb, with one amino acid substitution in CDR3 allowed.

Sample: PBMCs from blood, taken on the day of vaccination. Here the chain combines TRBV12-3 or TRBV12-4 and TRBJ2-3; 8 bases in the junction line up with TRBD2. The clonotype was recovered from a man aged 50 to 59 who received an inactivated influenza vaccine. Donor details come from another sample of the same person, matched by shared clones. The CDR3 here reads CASSLAGPTSNTQYF. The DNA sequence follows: TGTGCCAGCAGCCTAGCGGGCCCGACTTCTAATACGCAGTATTTT.